These 6 T cell receptor beta chains were all obtained from the same sample, sequenced in a study of beta chain features in type 1 diabetes. The authors reverse transcribed all of the isolated RNA, so sequencing captured expressed TCRB transcripts. Using immunoSEQ multiplex PCR, the repertoire was profiled, and TCRdb retains in-frame clones only, with some absent. This sample has more than 100,000 clones; 9% occur once, and the top ten carry under 0.9%. Study findings and constraints: All four CD4+ subsets from Type 1 diabetes patients carried moderately but significantly shorter TCRB CDR3s.

These TCRs' antigens remain unknown. Source material: central memory CD4+ T cells from blood. Receptors were obtained from a man aged 30-40 years with type 1 diabetes.

The chain couples TRBV6-5 to TRBJ1-3, with no clear D. The germline V gene has CDR1 MNHEY and CDR2 SVGAGI. Trimming took off 7 bases at V and 4 bases at J, with 5 bases between the two ends. This CDR3 contains 11 residues. The CDR3 sequence is CASTSGNTIYF. The DNA of the CDR3 is TGTGCCAGCACGAGCGGAAACACCATATATTTT.

The J gene is TRBJ2-5, the V gene TRBV27; 9 bases are a match to TRBD1. Germline assignment: CDR1 MNHEY and CDR2 SMNVEV (reference sequence). V lost 6 bases to trimming and J lost 6 bases; unmatched junction nucleotides: 8. This CDR3 has 14 amino acids. CDR3 sequence: CASRLGDREKTQYF. CDR3 nucleotide sequence: TGTGCCAGCAGGCTCGGGGACAGGGAGAAGACCCAGTACTTC.

This clone appeared a few times. The chain uses TRBV7-2 and TRBJ2-5; 15 bases match TRBD2. The CDR3 length is 15 residues. The J segment lost 4 bases and the V segment lost 3 bases, leaving 0 bases of the junction unmatched. Germline V CDR1 and CDR2: SGHTA, FQGNSA. The CDR3 region is CASSLGLAGGETQYF. In DNA form, the CDR3 reads TGTGCCAGCAGCTTGGGACTAGCGGGGGGAGAGACCCAGTACTTC. The whole variable domain, filled in from reference TRBV7-2 and TRBJ2-5, reads GAGVSQSPSNKVTEKGKDVELRCDPISGHTALYWYRQSLGQGLEFLIYFQGNSAPDKSGLPSDRFSAERTGGSVSTLTIQRTQQEDSAVYLCASSLGLAGGETQYFGPGTRLLVL.

The chain links TRBV5-1 to TRBJ2-5; 14 nucleotides line up with TRBD2. The CDR3 is 16 residues long. J was trimmed by 1 base and V by 2 bases; bases with no gene match: 1. The germline CDR1 and CDR2 sequences are SGHRS and YFSETQ. The CDR3 nucleotides are TGCGCCAGCAGCTTCGGGACTAGCGGGGGCCAAGAGACCCAGTACTTC. This encodes CASSFGTSGGQETQYF.

This clone was picked up a small number of times. The J gene is TRBJ2-4, the V gene TRBV19; 9 nucleotides align to TRBD1. The CDR3 runs to 15 residues. Germline-derived CDR1 and CDR2 are LNHDA and SQIVND (reference sequence). Trimming at V came to 1 base and at J to 7 bases, leaving 5 bases not matched to a gene. CDR3 sequence (DNA): TGTGCCAGTAGTATAGGCGGACAGGGGCGGAACATTCAGTACTTC. It yields the protein CASSIGGQGRNIQYF.

The chain has TRBV5-1 and TRBJ2-5, with TRBD1 as a possible D gene (7 bases). This CDR3 is 13 amino acids long. CDR1 is SGHRS and CDR2 is YFSETQ in the germline V gene. Trimming left V 5 bases short and J 5 bases short, with 13 bases between. Here the CDR3 reads CASRIPGGETQYF. For the CDR3, the DNA is TGCGCCAGCAGAATTCCAGGGGGGGAGACCCAGTACTTC.